This T cell receptor beta chain was sequenced during a study of T cells in Graves' hyperthyroidism and ophthalmopathy. Study results and caveats: Most clonotypes expanded in thyroid above 0.001 were likewise present in blood.

Researchers took RNA transcripts and amplified the TCR beta CDR3 regions from them. The HTBI set primed first-round TCR CDR3 RT-PCR. TCRdb re-analysed the multiplex PCR reads in MiXCR, keeping a single row per CDR3 protein. The table records 800,000 or so distinct CDR3 sequences, 38% of them present only once. The CDR3 is 12 residues long. Deletions cut 8 bases from V and 7 bases from J, with 9 bases between. Germline V lookup: CDR1 SNHLY, CDR2 FYNNEI. Recently diagnosed hyperthyroidism of less than 2 months' duration affected patients aged 18 to 65. The diagnostic basis comprised clinical symptoms, serum thyroxine and TRAb, thyroid ultrasound and orbital computed tomography. Fresh peripheral blood, under 13 ml, was the source of the PBMCs. This clonotype was counted many times. The antigen is unknown.

This chain connects TRBV2 to TRBJ1-6; D is unclear. The clonotype comes from a man in his late teens or twenties with Graves' hyperthyroidism. The sample consisted of blood. The CDR3 reads CASRAANSPLHF. The CDR3 DNA is TGTGCCAGCCGGGCGGCCAATTCACCCCTCCACTTT.